The 20 T cell receptor beta chains below were found in one sample sequenced in a study of T cell repertoires in cytomegalovirus infection. One entry per CDR3 protein, called by TCRdb with MiXCR from the reads. The sample consists of fewer than 650,000 distinct CDR3 sequences, around two fifths of them appearing once. No antigen has been assigned to these receptors. The sample in question was cultured PBMCs, obtained from culture after CMV antigen stimulation. The receptor source for this set is a human donor in good health (CMV status not recorded). Some clones in this sample may be carry-over from other donors' samples.

A few counts support this clonotype. The rearrangement joins TRBV11-2 to TRBJ1-1; TRBD1 matches at 7 bases. The V segment lost 5 bases and the J segment 1 base; nucleotides outside the gene matches: 10. The CDR3 length is 16 residues. The germline V gene has CDR1 SGHAT and CDR2 FQNNGV. The CDR3 DNA reads as TGTGCCAGCAGCCCCCGGGACAGACGGGAGAACACTGAAGCTTTCTTT. It translates to CASSPRDRRENTEAFF.

The CDR3 nucleotides are TGTGCCAGCAGCTCGCACCAAACAGGGCCCATTTATATTTACGAGCAGTACTTC. This codes for CASSSHQTGPIYIYEQYF. The chain employs TRBV7-9 and TRBJ2-7; perhaps TRBD1 as D (6 bases). Germline V gene sequence: CDR1 SEHNR, CDR2 FQNEAQ (reference sequence). This CDR3 has 18 residues. V lost 4 bases and J lost 4, with 26 bases in between. Based on the CDR3 plus reference TRBV7-9 and TRBJ2-7, the full variable domain is DTGVSQNPRHKITKRGQNVTFRCDPISEHNRLYWYRQTLGQGPEFLTYFQNEAQLEKSRLLSDRFSAERPKGSFSTLEIQRTEQGDSAMYLCASSSHQTGPIYIYEQYFGPGTRLTVT.

This chain uses TRBV7-4 with TRBJ2-5, with TRBD2 matching 8 bases. V lost 2 bases to trimming and J lost 5 bases; unmatched junction nucleotides: 4. The CDR3 contains 14 residues. Per the germline V gene, CDR1 is SGHVT and CDR2 is SQSDAQ. CDR3 loop: CASSLLTSAETQYF. The CDR3 nucleotides read TGTGCCAGCAGCTTATTGACTAGCGCGGAGACCCAGTACTTC.

This chain links TRBV7-8 with TRBJ1-2; 8 bases are shared with TRBD1. Germline values: CDR1 SGHVS, CDR2 FQNEAQ. The V and J ends lost 3 bases and 8 bases, in that order; junction bases with no gene match: 5. The CDR3 consists of 13 residues. The CDR3 bases are TGTGCCAGCAGCTTCACAGGGGGTAACGGCTACACCTTC. Translated: CASSFTGGNGYTF.

This rearrangement joins TRBV6-1 to TRBJ1-1; TRBD1 might be the D (5 bases). The CDR3 contains 15 residues. Germline lookup yields CDR1 MNHNS and CDR2 SASEGT. V lost 5 bases, J lost 0 bases, and 13 bases lay in between. This CDR3 is CASSNNRLMNTEAFF. In nucleotides, the CDR3 is TGTGCCAGCAGTAACAACAGGCTAATGAACACTGAAGCTTTCTTT.

The chain uses TRBV10-3 and TRBJ2-1, with D tentatively TRBD1 or TRBD2 (5 bases each). The CDR3 spans 15 residues. With 2 bases removed from V and 10 bases from J, the gap between germline ends came to 18 bases. CDR1 is ENHRY and CDR2 is SYGVKD in the germline V gene. CDR3 nucleotide sequence: TGTGCCATCAGTGAGATGGGACGCCAGCCTGGAGAGCAGTTCTTC. It translates to CAISEMGRQPGEQFF.

The sample holds many counts of this clonotype. The chain recombines TRBV7-2 with TRBJ2-3, with 9 bases matching TRBD1. J lost 7 bases, V lost 3 bases, and 8 bases had no gene match. The CDR3 spans 15 residues. CDR1 and CDR2 from the germline V gene are SGHTA and FQGNSA. DNA of the CDR3: TGTGCCAGCAGCTTCCGCGGGACAGGGTATAATACGCAGTATTTT. This codes for CASSFRGTGYNTQYF.

V and J are TRBV15 and TRBJ1-5, with D unresolved. CDR3 size: 14 residues. Germline values: CDR1 LNHNV, CDR2 YYDKDF (reference sequence). The germline V and J ends were trimmed by 0 bases and 5 bases, with 8 bases remaining between them. CDR3 protein: CATSRDTRDQPQHF. The CDR3 DNA reads TGTGCCACCAGCAGAGATACTCGGGATCAGCCCCAGCATTTT.

The chain joins TRBV2 to TRBJ1-2; 7 bases are a match to TRBD1. The CDR3 consists of 13 residues. Germline loops: CDR1 SNHLY, CDR2 FYNNEI. V was pared by 8 bases and J by 4 bases, with 7 bases of the junction left unmatched. CDR3: CASRRQGTYGYTF. In nucleotides, the CDR3 is TGTGCCAGCCGCCGACAGGGAACCTATGGCTACACCTTC.

The chain recombines TRBV7-9 with TRBJ2-7; 11 bases are a match to TRBD2. Germline-derived CDR1 and CDR2 are SEHNR and FQNEAQ (reference sequence). The CDR3 has 16 amino acids. Germline trimming cut 5 bases from V and 4 bases from J; bases unmatched to any gene: 10. CDR3 sequence (DNA): TGTGCCAGCAGCCCACCTACTAGCGGGGGCTCTTACGAGCAGTACTTC. Translated, it gives CASSPPTSGGSYEQYF.

This chain links TRBV14 with TRBJ2-1, with D possibly TRBD2 on 6 matching bases. Germline V gene lookup returns CDR1 SGHDN and CDR2 FVKESK. The CDR3 consists of 14 residues. Trimming took off 5 bases at V and 12 bases at J, with 20 bases between the two ends. The chain's CDR3 is CASSYSGYPLGQFF. In DNA form, the CDR3 reads TGTGCCAGCAGCTACAGCGGGTACCCTCTTGGGCAGTTCTTC.

V is TRBV7-2 and J is TRBJ2-5; D is possibly TRBD2 (6 bases). V was pared by 1 base and J by 2 bases, with 23 bases between. CDR3 size: 19 residues. Germline assignment: CDR1 SGHTA and CDR2 FQGNSA. The CDR3 spells CASSLEVDPLAPVQETQYF. CDR3 coding DNA: TGTGCCAGCAGCTTAGAAGTCGATCCGCTAGCGCCAGTTCAAGAGACCCAGTACTTC.

This clonotype was detected many times. The V and J genes are TRBV7-2 and TRBJ2-3, with D possibly being TRBD1 (6 bases). V lost 0 bases to trimming and J lost 0 bases, with 7 bases between them. The CDR3 spans 15 residues. The germline V gene encodes CDR1 SGHTA and CDR2 FQGNSA. Here the CDR3 reads CASSLAGHSTDTQYF. CDR3 nucleotides: TGTGCCAGCAGCTTAGCGGGACACAGCACAGATACGCAGTATTTT.

This chain joins TRBV19 and TRBJ2-5; 8 bases map to TRBD2. Germline values: CDR1 LNHDA, CDR2 SQIVND (reference sequence). Trimming cost V 7 bases and J 5 bases; bases outside gene matches: 6. The CDR3 is made up of 13 amino acids. The CDR3, as DNA: TGTGCCAGTACCACCCCGGGGGGGGAGACCCAGTACTTC. This sequence encodes CASTTPGGETQYF.

The V and J genes are TRBV2 and TRBJ2-7; 9 nucleotides line up with TRBD1. The trim removed 8 bases at V and 5 bases at J, leaving 1 base unmatched. This CDR3 contains 11 residues. Germline assignment: CDR1 SNHLY and CDR2 FYNNEI. The DNA of the CDR3 is TGTGCCAGCGGGGACAGGGACGAGCAGTACTTC. It yields the protein CASGDRDEQYF.

V is TRBV6-2 or TRBV6-3 and J is TRBJ1-6, with D possibly being TRBD1 (6 bases). The germline CDR1 and CDR2 sequences are MNHEY and SVGEGT. This CDR3 is 16 amino acids long. Trimming pared 6 bases from V and 8 bases from J, leaving 20 bases between. This chain's CDR3 is CASRKGQTFEDSPLHF. Written as DNA, the CDR3 is TGTGCCAGCAGAAAAGGACAGACCTTCGAGGATTCACCCCTCCACTTT.

V usage is TRBV12-3 or TRBV12-4 and J usage is TRBJ1-1; D might be TRBD1 (5 bases). The CDR3 contains 15 residues. The V end was cut by 2 bases, the J end by 3 bases, with 13 bases between. The CDR3 nucleotides are TGTGCCAGCAGTTTACGCGGGGGAGGGTACACTGAAGCTTTCTTT. Encoded protein: CASSLRGGGYTEAFF.

The chain employs TRBV11-2 and TRBJ2-3, with D uncertain. V was clipped by 4 bases and J by 4 bases, with 9 bases between them. CDR1 SGHAT and CDR2 FQNNGV come from the germline V gene. The CDR3 runs 13 residues. This CDR3 reads CASSSSESDTQYF. The CDR3 coding sequence is TGTGCCAGCAGCTCTTCGGAGTCAGATACGCAGTATTTT.

This chain uses TRBV7-4 with TRBJ2-3; D gene unclear. This CDR3 has 15 residues. Germline V gene lookup returns CDR1 SGHVT and CDR2 SQSDAQ. The ends were cut back, 3 bases at V and 2 bases at J, with 12 bases in the middle. The CDR3 region has the DNA TGTGCCAGCAGCTTTCCCCAGACGCACACAGATACGCAGTATTTT. Protein: CASSFPQTHTDTQYF.

V usage is TRBV6-5 and J usage is TRBJ1-1; D perhaps matches TRBD1 (5 bases). Germline V lookup: CDR1 MNHEY, CDR2 SVGAGI. The V gene lost 7 bases and the J gene lost 4 bases, with 13 bases spanning the gap. CDR3 length equals 13 residues. The CDR3 loop is CASTNPGGTEAFF. DNA for the CDR3: TGTGCCAGCACTAATCCCGGGGGCACTGAAGCTTTCTTT.